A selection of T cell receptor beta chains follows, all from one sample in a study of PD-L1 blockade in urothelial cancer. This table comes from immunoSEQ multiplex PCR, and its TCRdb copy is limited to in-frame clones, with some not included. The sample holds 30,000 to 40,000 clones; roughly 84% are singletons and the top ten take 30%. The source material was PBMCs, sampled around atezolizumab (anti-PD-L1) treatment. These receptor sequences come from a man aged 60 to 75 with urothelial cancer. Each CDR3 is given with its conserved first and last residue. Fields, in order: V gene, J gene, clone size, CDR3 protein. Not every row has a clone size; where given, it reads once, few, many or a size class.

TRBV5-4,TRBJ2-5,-,CASSLGISGGQETQYF
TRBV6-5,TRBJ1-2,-,CASSYSSGPGYGYTF
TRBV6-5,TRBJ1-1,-,CASSQDRDIREAFF
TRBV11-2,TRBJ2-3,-,CASSLGLQGATDTQYF
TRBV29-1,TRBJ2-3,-,CSVGTGRADTQYF
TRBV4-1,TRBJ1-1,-,CASSQEPRFPEAFF
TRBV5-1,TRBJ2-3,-,CASSSTGMEADTQYF
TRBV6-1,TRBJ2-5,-,CASSEGTRLGEETQYF
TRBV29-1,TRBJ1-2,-,CSVEDDWGGYGYTF
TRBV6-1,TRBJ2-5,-,CASSGTPPGRGETQYF
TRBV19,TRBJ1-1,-,CASSIRQGRGLNTEAFF
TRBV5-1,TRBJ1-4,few,CASSPGSTNEKLFF
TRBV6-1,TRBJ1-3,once,CASSETGFSGNTIYF
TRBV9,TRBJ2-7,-,CASSVAGGEGYEQYF
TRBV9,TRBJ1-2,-,CASSVGGTGHYGYTF
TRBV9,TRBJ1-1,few,CASSVGHMNTEAFF
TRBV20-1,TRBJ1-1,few,CSASEAVEAFF
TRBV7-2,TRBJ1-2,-,CASSLHPTGTNYGYTF
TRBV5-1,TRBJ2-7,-,CASSLDWGEPYEQYF
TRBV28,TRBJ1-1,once,CASSSSGSLIAFF
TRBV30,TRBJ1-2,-,CAWSGAGTNYGYTF
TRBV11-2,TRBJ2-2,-,CASGLKREGVSFTTGELFF
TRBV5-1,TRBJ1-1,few,CASSLLAGTEAFF
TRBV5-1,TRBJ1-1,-,CASSQEPNTEAFF
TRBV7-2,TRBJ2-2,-,CASSLQTGVGELFF
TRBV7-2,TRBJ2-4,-,CASSPHRDILAKNIQYF
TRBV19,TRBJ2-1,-,CASSRVSGSFYNELFF
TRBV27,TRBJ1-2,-,CASSSRTQGVGSYGYTF
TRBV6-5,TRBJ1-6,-,CASRLENLNSPLHF
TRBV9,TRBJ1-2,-,CASSVGRGPPNYGYTF
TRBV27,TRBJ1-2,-,CASRARTGGFYGYTF
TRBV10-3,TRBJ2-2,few,CAIRVAGGPGELFF